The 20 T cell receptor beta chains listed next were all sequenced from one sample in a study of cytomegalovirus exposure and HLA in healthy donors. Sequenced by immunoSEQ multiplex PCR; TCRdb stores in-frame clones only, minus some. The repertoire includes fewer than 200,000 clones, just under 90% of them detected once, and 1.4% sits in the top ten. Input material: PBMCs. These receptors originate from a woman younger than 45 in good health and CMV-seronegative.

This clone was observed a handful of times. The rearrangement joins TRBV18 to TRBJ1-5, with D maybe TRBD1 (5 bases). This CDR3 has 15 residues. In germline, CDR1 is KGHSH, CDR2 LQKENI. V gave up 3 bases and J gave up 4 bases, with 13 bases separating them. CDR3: CASSPGGYSNQPQHF. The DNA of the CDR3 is TGTGCCAGCTCACCGGGGGGATATTCGAATCAGCCCCAGCATTTT.

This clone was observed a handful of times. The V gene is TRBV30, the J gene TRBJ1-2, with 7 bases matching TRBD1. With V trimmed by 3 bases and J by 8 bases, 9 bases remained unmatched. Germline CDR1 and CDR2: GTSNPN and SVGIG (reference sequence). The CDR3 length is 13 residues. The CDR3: CAWRGTGAGGYTF. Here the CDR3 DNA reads TGTGCCTGGAGAGGTACAGGGGCTGGGGGCTACACCTTC.

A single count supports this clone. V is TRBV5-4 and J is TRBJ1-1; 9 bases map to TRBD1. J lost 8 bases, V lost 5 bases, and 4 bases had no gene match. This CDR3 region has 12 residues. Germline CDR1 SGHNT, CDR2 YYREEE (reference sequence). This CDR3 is CASRPGTGEAFF. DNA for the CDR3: TGTGCCAGCAGGCCCGGGACAGGGGAAGCTTTCTTT.

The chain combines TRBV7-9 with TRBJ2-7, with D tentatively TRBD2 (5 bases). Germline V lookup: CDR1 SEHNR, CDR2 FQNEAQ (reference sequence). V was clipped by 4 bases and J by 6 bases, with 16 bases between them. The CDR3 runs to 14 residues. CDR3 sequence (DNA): TGTGCCAGCAGCTCGGGGATTAGATACGGCGAGCAGTACTTC. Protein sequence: CASSSGIRYGEQYF.

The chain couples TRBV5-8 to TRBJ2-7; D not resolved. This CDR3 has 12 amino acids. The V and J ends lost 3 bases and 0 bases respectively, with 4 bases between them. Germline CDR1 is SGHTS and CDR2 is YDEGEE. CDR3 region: CASSSSSYEQYF. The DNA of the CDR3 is TGTGCCAGCAGCTCTAGCTCCTACGAGCAGTACTTC.

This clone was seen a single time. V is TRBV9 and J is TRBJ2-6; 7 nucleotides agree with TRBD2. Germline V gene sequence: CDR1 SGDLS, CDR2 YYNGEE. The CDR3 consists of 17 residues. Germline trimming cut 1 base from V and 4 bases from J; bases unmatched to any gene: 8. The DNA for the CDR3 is TGTGCCAGCAGCGTACCGATCGGGGGGTACGGGGCCAACGTCCTGACTTTC. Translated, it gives CASSVPIGGYGANVLTF.

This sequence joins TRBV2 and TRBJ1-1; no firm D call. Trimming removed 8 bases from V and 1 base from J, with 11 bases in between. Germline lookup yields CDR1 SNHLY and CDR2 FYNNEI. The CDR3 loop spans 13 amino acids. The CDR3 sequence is CASHRGGNTEAFF. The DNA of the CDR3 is TGTGCCAGCCACCGTGGAGGGAACACTGAAGCTTTCTTT.

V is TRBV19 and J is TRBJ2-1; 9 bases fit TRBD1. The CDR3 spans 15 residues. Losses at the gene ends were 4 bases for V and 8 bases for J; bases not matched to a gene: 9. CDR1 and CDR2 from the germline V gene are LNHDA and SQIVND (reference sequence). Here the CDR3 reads CASSTWGTGIYEQFF. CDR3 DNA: TGTGCCAGTAGTACATGGGGGACAGGGATCTATGAGCAGTTCTTC. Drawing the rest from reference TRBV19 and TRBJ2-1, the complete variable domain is DGGITQSPKYLFRKEGQNVTLSCEQNLNHDAMYWYRQDPGQGLRLIYYSQIVNDFQKGDIAEGYSVSREKKESFPLTVTSAQKNPTAFYLCASSTWGTGIYEQFFGPGTRLTVL.

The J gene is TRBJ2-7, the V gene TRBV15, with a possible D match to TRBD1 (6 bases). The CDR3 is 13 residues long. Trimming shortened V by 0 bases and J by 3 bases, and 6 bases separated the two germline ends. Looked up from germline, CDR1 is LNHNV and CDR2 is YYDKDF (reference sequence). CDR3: CATSRDRGYEQYF. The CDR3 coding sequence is TGTGCCACCAGCAGAGACAGGGGCTACGAGCAGTACTTC.

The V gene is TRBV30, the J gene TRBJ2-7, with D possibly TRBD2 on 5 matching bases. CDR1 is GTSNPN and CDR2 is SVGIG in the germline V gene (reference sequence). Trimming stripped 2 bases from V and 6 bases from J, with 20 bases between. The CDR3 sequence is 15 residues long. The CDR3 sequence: CAWSPWRTSPSEQYF. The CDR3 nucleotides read TGTGCCTGGAGTCCGTGGAGGACTTCCCCTAGCGAGCAGTACTTC.

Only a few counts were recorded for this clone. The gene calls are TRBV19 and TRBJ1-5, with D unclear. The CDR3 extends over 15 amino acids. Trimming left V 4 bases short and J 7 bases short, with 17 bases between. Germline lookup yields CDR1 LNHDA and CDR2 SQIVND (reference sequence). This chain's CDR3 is CASSREYGELQPQHF. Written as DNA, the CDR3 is TGTGCCAGTAGTAGAGAGTATGGGGAGTTACAGCCCCAGCATTTT.

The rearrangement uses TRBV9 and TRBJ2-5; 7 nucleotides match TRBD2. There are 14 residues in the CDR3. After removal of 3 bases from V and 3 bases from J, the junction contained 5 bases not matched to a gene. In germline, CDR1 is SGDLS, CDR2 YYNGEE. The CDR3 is CASSGRDYKETQYF. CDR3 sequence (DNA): TGTGCCAGCAGCGGAAGGGACTACAAAGAGACCCAGTACTTC.

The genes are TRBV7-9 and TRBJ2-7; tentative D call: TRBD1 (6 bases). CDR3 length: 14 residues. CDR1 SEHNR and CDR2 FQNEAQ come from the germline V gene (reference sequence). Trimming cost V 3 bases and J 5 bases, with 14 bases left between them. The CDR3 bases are TGTGCCAGCAGCTTCACGACAGGAAAAGACGAGCAGTACTTC. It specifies CASSFTTGKDEQYF.

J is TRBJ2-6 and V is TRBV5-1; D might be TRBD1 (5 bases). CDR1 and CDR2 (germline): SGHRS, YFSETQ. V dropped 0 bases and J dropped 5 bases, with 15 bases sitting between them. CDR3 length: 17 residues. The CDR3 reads CASSLVRRLDRANVLTF. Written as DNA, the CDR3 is TGCGCCAGCAGCTTGGTGAGGCGTTTGGACAGGGCCAACGTCCTGACTTTC. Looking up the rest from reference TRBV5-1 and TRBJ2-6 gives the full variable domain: KAGVTQTPRYLIKTRGQQVTLSCSPISGHRSVSWYQQTPGQGLQFLFEYFSETQRNKGNFPGRFSGRQFSNSRSEMNVSTLELGDSALYLCASSLVRRLDRANVLTFGAGSRLTVL.

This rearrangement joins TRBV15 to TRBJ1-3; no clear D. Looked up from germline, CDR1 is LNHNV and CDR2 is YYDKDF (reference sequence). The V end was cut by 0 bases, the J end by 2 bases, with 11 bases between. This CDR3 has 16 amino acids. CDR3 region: CATSRDRGLTGNTIYF. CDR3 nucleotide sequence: TGTGCCACCAGCAGAGACCGGGGATTAACTGGAAACACCATATATTTT.

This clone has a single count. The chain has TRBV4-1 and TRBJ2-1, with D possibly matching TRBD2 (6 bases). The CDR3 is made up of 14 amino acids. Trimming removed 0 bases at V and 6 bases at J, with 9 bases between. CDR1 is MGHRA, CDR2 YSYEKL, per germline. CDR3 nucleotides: TGCGCCAGCAGCCAAGACGGGGGAATCAATGAGCAGTTCTTC. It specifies CASSQDGGINEQFF.

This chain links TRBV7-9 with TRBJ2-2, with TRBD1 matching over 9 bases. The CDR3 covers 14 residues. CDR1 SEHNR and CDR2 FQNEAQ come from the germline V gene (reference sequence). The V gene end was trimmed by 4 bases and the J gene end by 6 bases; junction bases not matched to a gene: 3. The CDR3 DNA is TGTGCCAGCAGCTGGACAGGGGAGGCCGGGGAGCTGTTTTTT. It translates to CASSWTGEAGELFF.

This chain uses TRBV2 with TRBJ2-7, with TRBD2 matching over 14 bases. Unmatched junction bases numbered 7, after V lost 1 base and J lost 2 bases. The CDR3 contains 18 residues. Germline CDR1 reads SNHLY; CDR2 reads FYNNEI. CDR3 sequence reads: CASSEEVSTSGGAYEQYF. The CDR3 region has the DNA TGTGCCAGCAGTGAAGAGGTATCGACTAGCGGGGGGGCCTACGAGCAGTACTTC. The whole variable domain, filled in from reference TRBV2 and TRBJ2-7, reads EPEVTQTPSHQVTQMGQEVILRCVPISNHLYFYWYRQILGQKVEFLVSFYNNEISEKSEIFDDQFSVERPDGSNFTLKIRSTKLEDSAMYFCASSEEVSTSGGAYEQYFGPGTRLTVT.

The CDR3, as DNA: TGTGCCAGCAGCTTAGTTGGCAGATCCTACGAGCAGTACTTC. The encoded protein is CASSLVGRSYEQYF. This chain uses TRBV7-9 with TRBJ2-7; D unclear. Trimming shortened V by 1 base and J by 1 base, and 8 bases separated the two germline ends. The V gene's germline CDR1 is SEHNR and CDR2 FQNEAQ (reference sequence). CDR3 length: 14 amino acids.

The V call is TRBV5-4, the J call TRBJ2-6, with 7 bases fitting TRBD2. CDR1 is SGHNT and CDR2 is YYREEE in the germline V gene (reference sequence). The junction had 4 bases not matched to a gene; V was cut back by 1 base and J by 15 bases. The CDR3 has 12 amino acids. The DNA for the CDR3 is TGTGCCAGCAGCTTGATGGGGGGGGACCTGACTTTC. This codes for CASSLMGGDLTF.